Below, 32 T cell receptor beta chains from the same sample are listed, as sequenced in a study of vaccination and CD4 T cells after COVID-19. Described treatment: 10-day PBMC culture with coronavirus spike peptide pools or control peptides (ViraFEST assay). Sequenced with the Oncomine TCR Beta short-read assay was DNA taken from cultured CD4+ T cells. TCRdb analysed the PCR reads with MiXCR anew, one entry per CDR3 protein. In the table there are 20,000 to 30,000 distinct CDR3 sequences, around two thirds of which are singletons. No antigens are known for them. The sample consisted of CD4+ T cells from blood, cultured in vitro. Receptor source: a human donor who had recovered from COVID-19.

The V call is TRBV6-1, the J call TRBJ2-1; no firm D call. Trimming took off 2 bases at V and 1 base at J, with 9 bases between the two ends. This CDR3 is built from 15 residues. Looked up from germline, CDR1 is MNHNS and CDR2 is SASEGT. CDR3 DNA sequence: TGTGCCAGCAGTGAATTGCCTCTTTCCTACAATGAGCAGTTCTTC. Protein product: CASSELPLSYNEQFF.

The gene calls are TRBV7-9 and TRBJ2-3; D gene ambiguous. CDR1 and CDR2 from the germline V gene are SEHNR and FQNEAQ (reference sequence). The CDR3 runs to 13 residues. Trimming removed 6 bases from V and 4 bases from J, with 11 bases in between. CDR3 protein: CASRYIAPDTQYF. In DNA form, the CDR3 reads TGTGCCAGCAGGTACATAGCACCAGATACGCAGTATTTT.

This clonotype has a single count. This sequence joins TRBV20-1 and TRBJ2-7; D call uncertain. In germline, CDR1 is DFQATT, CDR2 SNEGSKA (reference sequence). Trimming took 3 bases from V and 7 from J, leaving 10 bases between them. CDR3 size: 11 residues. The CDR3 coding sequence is TGCAGTGCTAGCCCCCTGTGGGAGCAGTACTTC. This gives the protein CSASPLWEQYF.

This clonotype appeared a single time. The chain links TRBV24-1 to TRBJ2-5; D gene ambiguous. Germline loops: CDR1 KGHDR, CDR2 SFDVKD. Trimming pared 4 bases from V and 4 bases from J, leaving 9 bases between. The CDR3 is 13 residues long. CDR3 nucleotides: TGTGCCACCAGTGACTCCCCCACAGAGACCCAGTACTTC. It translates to CATSDSPTETQYF.

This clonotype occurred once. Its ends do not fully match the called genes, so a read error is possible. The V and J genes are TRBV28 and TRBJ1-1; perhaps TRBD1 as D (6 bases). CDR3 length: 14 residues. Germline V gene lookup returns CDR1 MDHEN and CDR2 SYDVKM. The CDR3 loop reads CASSSPGLVQGEVF. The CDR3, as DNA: TGTGCCAGCAGTTCACCAGGGTTGGTACAGGGAGAGGTATTT.

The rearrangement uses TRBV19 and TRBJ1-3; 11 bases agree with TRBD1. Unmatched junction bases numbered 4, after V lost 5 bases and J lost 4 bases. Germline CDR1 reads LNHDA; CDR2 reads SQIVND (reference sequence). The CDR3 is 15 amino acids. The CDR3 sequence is CASSLRTGGGNTIYF. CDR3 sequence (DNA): TGTGCCAGTAGTCTCCGGACAGGGGGCGGAAACACCATATATTTT.

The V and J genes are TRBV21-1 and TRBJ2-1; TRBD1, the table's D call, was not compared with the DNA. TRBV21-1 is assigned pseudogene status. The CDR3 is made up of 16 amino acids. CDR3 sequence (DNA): TGTGCCAGCAGCCCCGGGGGTCTAGCAGACGTCAATGAGCAGTTCTTC. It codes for CASSPGGLADVNEQFF.

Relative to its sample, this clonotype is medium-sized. CDR3 nucleotide sequence: TGTGCCAGCTCCTCCAGGGGGAGCCCGGCTTCGCCCCAGCATTTT. This codes for CASSSRGSPASPQHF. The chain joins TRBV19 to TRBJ1-5; 7 nucleotides align to TRBD1. The length of the CDR3 is 15 residues. The germline V gene encodes CDR1 LNHDA and CDR2 SQIVND (reference sequence). J gave up 9 bases and V 9 bases, and 17 bases lay outside the gene matches.

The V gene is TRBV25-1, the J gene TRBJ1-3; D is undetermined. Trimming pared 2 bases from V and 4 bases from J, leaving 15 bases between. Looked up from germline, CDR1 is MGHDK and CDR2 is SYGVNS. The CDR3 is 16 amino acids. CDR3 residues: CASSEAAGAKGNTIYF. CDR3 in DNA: TGTGCCAGCAGTGAAGCCGCCGGCGCAAAAGGAAACACCATATATTTT.

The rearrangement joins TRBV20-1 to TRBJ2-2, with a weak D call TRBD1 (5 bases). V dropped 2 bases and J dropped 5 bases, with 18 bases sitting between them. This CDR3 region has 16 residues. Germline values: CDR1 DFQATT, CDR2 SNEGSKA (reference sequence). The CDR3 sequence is CSARPLQGFGTGELFF. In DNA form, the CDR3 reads TGCAGTGCTAGACCACTTCAGGGATTTGGGACCGGGGAGCTGTTTTTT.

DNA of the CDR3: TGTGCCAGTACCACACGGACAGGGGTAGTCGATACGCAGTATTTT. Protein: CASTTRTGVVDTQYF. The rearrangement uses TRBV19 and TRBJ2-3, with 9 bases identical to TRBD1. Germline-derived CDR1 and CDR2 are LNHDA and SQIVND (reference sequence). The trim removed 7 bases at V and 6 bases at J, leaving 11 bases unmatched. The CDR3 covers 15 residues.

CDR3 in amino acids: CASSPTSVSYEQYF. CDR3 sequence (DNA): TGTGCCAGCAGCCCTACTAGCGTGTCCTACGAGCAGTACTTC. The chain recombines TRBV7-2 with TRBJ2-7; 7 bases are a match to TRBD2. With V trimmed by 5 bases and J by 1 base, 5 bases remained unmatched. The CDR3 covers 14 residues. CDR1 is SGHTA, CDR2 FQGNSA, per germline.

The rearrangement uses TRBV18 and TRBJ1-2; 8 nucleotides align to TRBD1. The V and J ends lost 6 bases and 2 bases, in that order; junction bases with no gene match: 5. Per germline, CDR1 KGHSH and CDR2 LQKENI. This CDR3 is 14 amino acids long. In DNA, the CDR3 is TGTGCCAGCTCGGGGACAGGTCTCAACTATGGCTACACCTTC. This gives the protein CASSGTGLNYGYTF.

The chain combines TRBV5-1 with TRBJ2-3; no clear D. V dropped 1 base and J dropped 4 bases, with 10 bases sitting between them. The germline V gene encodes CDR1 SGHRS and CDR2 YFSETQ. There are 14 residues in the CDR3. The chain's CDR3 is CASSLSPQPDTQYF. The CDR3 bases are TGCGCCAGCAGCTTGTCTCCCCAGCCAGATACGCAGTATTTT.

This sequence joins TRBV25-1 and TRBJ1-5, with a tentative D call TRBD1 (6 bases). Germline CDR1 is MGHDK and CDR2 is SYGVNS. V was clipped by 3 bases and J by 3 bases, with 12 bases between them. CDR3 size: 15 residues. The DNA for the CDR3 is TGTGCCAGCAGTGATGCGCAGGGGATCAATCAGCCCCAGCATTTT. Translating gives CASSDAQGINQPQHF.

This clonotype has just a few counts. CDR3 region: CASSSPTKNIQYF. The CDR3 nucleotides are TGTGCCAGCAGCTCCCCAACCAAAAACATTCAGTACTTC. The V and J genes are TRBV7-2 and TRBJ2-4; D not certain. The CDR3 extends over 13 amino acids. V shed 4 bases and J shed 2 bases, with 6 bases lying between them. Germline lookup yields CDR1 SGHTA and CDR2 FQGNSA. Filled out from reference TRBV7-2 and TRBJ2-4, the complete variable domain reads GAGVSQSPSNKVTEKGKDVELRCDPISGHTALYWYRQSLGQGLEFLIYFQGNSAPDKSGLPSDRFSAERTGGSVSTLTIQRTQQEDSAVYLCASSSPTKNIQYFGAGTRLSVL.

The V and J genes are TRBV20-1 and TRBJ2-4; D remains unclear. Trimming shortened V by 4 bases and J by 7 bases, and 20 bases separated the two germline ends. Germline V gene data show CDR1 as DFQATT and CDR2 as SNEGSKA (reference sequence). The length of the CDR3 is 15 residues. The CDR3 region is CSANPGHEIGNIQYF. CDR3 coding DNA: TGCAGTGCTAACCCTGGTCATGAGATAGGGAACATTCAGTACTTC.

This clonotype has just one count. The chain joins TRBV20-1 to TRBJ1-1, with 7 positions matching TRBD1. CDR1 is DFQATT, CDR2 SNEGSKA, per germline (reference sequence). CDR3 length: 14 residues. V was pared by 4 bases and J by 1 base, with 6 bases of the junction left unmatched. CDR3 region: CSAIQGRWNTEAFF. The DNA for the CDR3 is TGCAGTGCTATACAGGGGAGGTGGAACACTGAAGCTTTCTTT.

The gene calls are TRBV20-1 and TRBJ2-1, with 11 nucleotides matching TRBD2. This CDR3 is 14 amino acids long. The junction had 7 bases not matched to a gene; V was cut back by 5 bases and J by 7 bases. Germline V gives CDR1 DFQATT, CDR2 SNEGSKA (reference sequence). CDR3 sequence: CSAGLAGPLNEQFF. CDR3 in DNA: TGCAGTGCTGGACTAGCGGGCCCCTTAAATGAGCAGTTCTTC.

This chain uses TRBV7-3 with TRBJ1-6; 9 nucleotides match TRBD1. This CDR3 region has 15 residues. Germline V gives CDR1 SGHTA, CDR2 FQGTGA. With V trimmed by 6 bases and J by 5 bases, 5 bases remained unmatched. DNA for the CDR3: TGTGCCAGCAGTTGGGGGGACAGGGATAATTCACCCCTCCACTTT. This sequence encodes CASSWGDRDNSPLHF.

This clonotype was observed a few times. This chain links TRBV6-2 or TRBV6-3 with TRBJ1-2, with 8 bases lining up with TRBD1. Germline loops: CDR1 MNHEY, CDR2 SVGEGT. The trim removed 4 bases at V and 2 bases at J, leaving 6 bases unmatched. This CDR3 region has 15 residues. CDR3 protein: CASSSLDRVNYGYTF. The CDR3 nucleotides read TGTGCCAGCAGTTCGCTGGACAGGGTGAACTATGGCTACACCTTC.

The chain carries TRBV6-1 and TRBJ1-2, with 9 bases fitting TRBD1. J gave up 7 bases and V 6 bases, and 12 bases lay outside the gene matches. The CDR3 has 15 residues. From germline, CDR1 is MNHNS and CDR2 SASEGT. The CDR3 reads CASSTPGQGRAGYTF. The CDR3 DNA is TGTGCCAGCAGCACTCCGGGACAGGGTAGGGCTGGCTACACCTTC.

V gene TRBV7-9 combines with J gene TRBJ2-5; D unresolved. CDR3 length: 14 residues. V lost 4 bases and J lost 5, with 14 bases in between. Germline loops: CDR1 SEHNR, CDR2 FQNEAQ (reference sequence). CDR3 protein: CASSSGLRDETQYF. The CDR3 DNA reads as TGTGCCAGCAGCTCGGGTCTAAGAGACGAGACCCAGTACTTC.

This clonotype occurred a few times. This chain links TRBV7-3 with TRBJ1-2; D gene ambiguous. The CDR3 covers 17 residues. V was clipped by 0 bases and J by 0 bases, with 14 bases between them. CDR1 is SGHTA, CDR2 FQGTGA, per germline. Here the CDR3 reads CASSLTPGNVANYGYTF. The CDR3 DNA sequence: TGTGCCAGCAGCTTAACACCGGGGAACGTGGCTAACTATGGCTACACCTTC.

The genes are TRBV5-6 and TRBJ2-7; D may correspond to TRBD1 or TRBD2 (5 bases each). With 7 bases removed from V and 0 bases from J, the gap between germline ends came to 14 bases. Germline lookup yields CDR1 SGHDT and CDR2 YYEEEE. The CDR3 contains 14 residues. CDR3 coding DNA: TGTGCCAGCGACCGGGGCGCGAGCTCCTACGAGCAGTACTTC. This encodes CASDRGASSYEQYF.

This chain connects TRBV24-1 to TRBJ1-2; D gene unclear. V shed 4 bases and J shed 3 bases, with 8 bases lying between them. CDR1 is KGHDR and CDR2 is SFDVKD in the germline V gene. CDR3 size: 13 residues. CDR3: CATSDNHHYGYTF. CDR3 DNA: TGTGCCACCAGTGACAACCACCACTATGGCTACACCTTC.

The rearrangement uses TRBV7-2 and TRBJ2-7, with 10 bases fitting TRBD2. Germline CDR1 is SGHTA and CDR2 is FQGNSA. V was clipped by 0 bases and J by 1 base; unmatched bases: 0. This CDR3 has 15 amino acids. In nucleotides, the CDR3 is TGTGCCAGCAGCTTAGCGACTAGCGGGTCCTACGAGCAGTACTTC. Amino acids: CASSLATSGSYEQYF.

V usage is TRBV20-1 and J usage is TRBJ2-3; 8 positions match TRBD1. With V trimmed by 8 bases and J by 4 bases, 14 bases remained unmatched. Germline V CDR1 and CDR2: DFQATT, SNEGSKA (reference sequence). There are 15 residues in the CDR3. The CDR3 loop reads CSPPRWAGGSDTQYF. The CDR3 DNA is TGCAGTCCACCCAGATGGGCAGGGGGCTCAGATACGCAGTATTTT.

CDR3 amino acids: CASSTAGVGASLHF. The CDR3 nucleotides read TGTGCCAGTAGCACAGCCGGGGTAGGGGCATCCCTCCACTTT. The chain joins TRBV19 to TRBJ1-6; a possible D gene is TRBD1 (5 bases). This CDR3 has 14 residues. The germline V gene encodes CDR1 LNHDA and CDR2 SQIVND (reference sequence). V gave up 6 bases and J gave up 14 bases, with 20 bases separating them. Full variable domain (outside the CDR3, taken from reference TRBV19 and TRBJ1-6): DGGITQSPKYLFRKEGQNVTLSCEQNLNHDAMYWYRQDPGQGLRLIYYSQIVNDFQKGDIAEGYSVSREKKESFPLTVTSAQKNPTAFYLCASSTAGVGASLHFGNGTRLTVT.

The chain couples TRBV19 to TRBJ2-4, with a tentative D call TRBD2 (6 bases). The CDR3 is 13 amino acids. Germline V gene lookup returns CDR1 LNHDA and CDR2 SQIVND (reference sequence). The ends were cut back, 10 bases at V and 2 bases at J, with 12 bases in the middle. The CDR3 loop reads CATGGVSKNIQYF. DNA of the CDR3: TGTGCCACCGGAGGGGTTTCCAAAAACATTCAGTACTTC. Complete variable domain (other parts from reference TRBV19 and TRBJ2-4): DGGITQSPKYLFRKEGQNVTLSCEQNLNHDAMYWYRQDPGQGLRLIYYSQIVNDFQKGDIAEGYSVSREKKESFPLTVTSAQKNPTAFYLCATGGVSKNIQYFGAGTRLSVL.

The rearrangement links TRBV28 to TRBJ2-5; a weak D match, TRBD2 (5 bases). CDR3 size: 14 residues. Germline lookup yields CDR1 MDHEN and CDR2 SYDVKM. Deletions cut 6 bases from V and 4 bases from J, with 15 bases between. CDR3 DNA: TGTGCCAGCAGCGAATATACTAGTCTAGAGACCCAGTACTTC. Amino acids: CASSEYTSLETQYF.

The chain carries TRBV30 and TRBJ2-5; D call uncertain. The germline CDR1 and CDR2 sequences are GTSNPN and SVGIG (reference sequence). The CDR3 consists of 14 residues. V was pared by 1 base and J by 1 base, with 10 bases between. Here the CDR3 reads CAWSEAELQETQYF. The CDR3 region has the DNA TGTGCCTGGAGTGAAGCAGAGCTCCAAGAGACCCAGTACTTC.